This T cell receptor (beta chain) was sequenced during a study of shared clonotypes between healthy human individuals. Study-wide context: Per-donor plates numbered three CD4 naive, three CD4 memory, two CD8 naive and one CD8 memory. Study results and limitations: Among donors, the sharing of clonotypes was expected to be influenced by sequencing depth. A few donors had roughly 5% of their naive CD4 clonotypes in common.

Healthy and HIV-negative, the adult donors had no recent acute infections or vaccinations. The data were produced by immunoSEQ multiplex PCR, yet TCRdb's version contains in-frame clones alone and is incomplete. Among around 2.5 million clones listed, over 85% were seen once. As regards this clone: What it binds is unknown.

V lost 4 bases and J lost 5; bases outside the gene matches: 13. The CDR3 has 18 residues. Germline V gives CDR1 MGHRA, CDR2 YSYEKL. This sequence joins TRBV4-1 and TRBJ2-7, with 14 bases lining up with TRBD2. The sequence was obtained from a man aged 18 to 30 in good health. Some clones in this sample may be carry-over from other donors' samples. The specimen sequenced was naive CD4+ T cells from PBMCs. Subset given: CD45RA+ positively selected. Written as DNA, the CDR3 is TGCGCCAGCAGCCCTTCGACTAGCGGGAGGGCCGGGAGGAACGAGCAGTACTTC. Its translation is CASSPSTSGRAGRNEQYF.